These T cell receptor beta chains were read from a single sample in a study of T-cell reconstitution after alpha-beta-depleted transplantation in children. TCRdb re-called the PCR reads with MiXCR, one entry per CDR3 protein. This table has 610,000 or so distinct CDR3 sequences, about a quarter appearing once. The sequencing used PBMCs, collected before TCRalphabeta/CD19-depleted stem cell transplant. These receptor sequences come from a boy in the first two years of life with Wiskott-Aldrich syndrome, due to receive a stem cell transplant. The CDR3 runs from the conserved cysteine through the conserved F or W. The D gene is left open where the match is weak. The listing skips clone size in some rows; elsewhere it reads once, few, many or a size class.

clone_size,d_call,j_call,v_call,cdr3_aa,cdr3_nt
-,TRBD2,TRBJ2-1,TRBV5-1,CASSPQREYNEQFF,TGCGCCAGCAGCCCCCAGCGGGAGTACAATGAGCAGTTCTTC
few,-,TRBJ1-3,TRBV29-1,CSVSPGADGNTIYF,TGCAGCGTTTCCCCCGGGGCGGATGGAAACACCATATATTTT
-,TRBD2,TRBJ2-7,TRBV20-1,CSARDPAGDYEQYF,TGCAGTGCTAGAGACCCAGCGGGAGATTACGAGCAGTACTTC
few,TRBD2,TRBJ2-1,TRBV6-5,CASSSLAGGVSSYNEQFF,TGTGCCAGCAGTTCTTTAGCGGGAGGAGTGAGCTCCTACAATGAGCAGTTCTTC
few,TRBD1,TRBJ2-5,TRBV2,CASSEDRGQVETQYF,TGTGCCAGCAGTGAGGACAGGGGACAAGTAGAGACCCAGTACTTC
few,-,TRBJ2-7,TRBV3-1,CASSQDGGLNEQYF,TGTGCCAGCAGCCAAGACGGGGGATTGAACGAGCAGTACTTC
-,-,TRBJ2-3,TRBV12-3/TRBV12-4,CASSLSGLGNTQYF,TGTGCCAGCAGTTTATCCGGACTGGGAAATACGCAGTATTTT
few,-,TRBJ2-7,TRBV5-1,CASSSETLYDEQYF,TGCGCCAGCAGCTCCGAGACTCTTTACGACGAGCAGTACTTC
many,-,TRBJ2-7,TRBV5-1,CASSRLGQTYEQYF,TGCGCCAGCAGTCGGCTAGGACAGACCTACGAGCAGTACTTC
-,TRBD2,TRBJ2-1,TRBV3-1,CASSLRQRATLRGDEQFF,TGTGCCAGCAGCCTCCGTCAGAGGGCGACTTTACGGGGGGATGAGCAGTTCTTC
-,-,TRBJ2-1,TRBV20-1,CSATGLLNEQFF,TGCAGTGCTACGGGACTGCTCAATGAGCAGTTCTTC
few,-,TRBJ2-1,TRBV24-1,CATSDLGRRNEQFF,TGTGCCACCAGTGATTTGGGGCGGCGGAATGAGCAGTTCTTC
-,-,TRBJ2-2,TRBV2,CASRLEWSTGELFF,TGTGCCAGCAGACTAGAGTGGAGCACCGGGGAGCTGTTTTTT
few,TRBD1,TRBJ2-7,TRBV20-1,CSASPGQGEVYEQYF,TGCAGTGCTAGCCCAGGACAGGGAGAGGTCTACGAGCAGTACTTC
once,-,TRBJ2-2,TRBV20-1,CSARAQDRNTGELFF,TGCAGTGCTAGAGCACAGGATAGAAACACCGGGGAGCTGTTTTTT
-,-,TRBJ1-4,TRBV7-9,CASSLRGLNEKLFF,TGTGCCAGCAGCTTAAGGGGACTCAATGAAAAACTGTTTTTT
-,-,TRBJ2-5,TRBV29-1,CSVGTLGGQETQYF,TGCAGCGTTGGGACCTTAGGGGGCCAAGAGACCCAGTACTTC
few,TRBD2,TRBJ2-1,TRBV29-1,CSVFVSGTSGANFVNEQFF,TGCAGCGTTTTTGTAAGTGGGACTAGCGGGGCCAATTTTGTCAATGAGCAGTTCTTC
-,TRBD1,TRBJ1-4,TRBV7-9,CASSSGDRVVEKLFF,TGTGCCAGCAGCTCGGGGGACAGGGTTGTTGAAAAACTGTTTTTT
-,TRBD2,TRBJ2-3,TRBV20-1,CSASGRMLSTDTQYF,TGCAGTGCTAGCGGGAGGATGCTCAGCACAGATACGCAGTATTTT
few,TRBD2,TRBJ2-1,TRBV10-3,CAITPGLAGEGEQFF,TGTGCCATCACCCCGGGACTAGCGGGAGAAGGTGAGCAGTTCTTC
few,-,TRBJ2-6,TRBV27,CASSPEASGANVLTF,TGTGCCAGCAGTCCGGAGGCGTCTGGGGCCAACGTCCTGACTTTC
-,TRBD2,TRBJ2-5,TRBV20-1,CSASPSGQETQYF,TGCAGTGCTAGTCCTAGCGGGCAAGAGACCCAGTACTTC
-,-,TRBJ1-2,TRBV27,CASSSKGQNYGYTF,TGTGCCAGCAGTTCAAAGGGGCAGAACTATGGCTACACCTTC
-,TRBD2,TRBJ2-5,TRBV20-1,CSARDAASGETQYF,TGCAGTGCTAGAGATGCGGCTAGCGGAGAGACCCAGTACTTC
few,-,TRBJ2-7,TRBV20-1,CSARSGLVDEQYF,TGCAGTGCTAGGAGCGGCCTTGTTGACGAGCAGTACTTC
few,TRBD1,TRBJ1-2,TRBV2,CASSEIDNPTGPYGYTF,TGTGCCAGCAGTGAAATTGACAACCCGACAGGGCCCTATGGCTACACCTTC
few,TRBD2,TRBJ2-3,TRBV5-4,CASSSGLARDTQYF,TGTGCCAGCAGCTCGGGACTAGCCCGGGATACGCAGTATTTT
-,-,TRBJ2-1,TRBV28,CASSLAREYNEQFF,TGTGCCAGCAGTTTAGCCAGGGAGTACAATGAGCAGTTCTTC
few,TRBD1,TRBJ1-2,TRBV5-1,CASSTTGGYYGYTF,TGCGCCAGCAGCACGACAGGGGGCTACTATGGCTACACCTTC
few,TRBD2,TRBJ2-1,TRBV11-2,CASSLGTRGSNEQFF,TGTGCCAGCAGCTTAGGGACTAGAGGCTCCAATGAGCAGTTCTTC
-,-,TRBJ2-7,TRBV28,CASWTRDGTYEQYF,TGTGCCAGCTGGACCCGGGACGGAACCTACGAGCAGTACTTC
few,-,TRBJ2-7,TRBV30,CAYARGSYEQYF,TGTGCCTACGCCAGGGGCTCCTACGAGCAGTACTTC
-,-,TRBJ1-6,TRBV3-1,CASSQVRRMGNSPLHF,TGTGCCAGCAGCCAAGTGAGAAGGATGGGGAATTCACCCCTCCACTTT
few,-,TRBJ2-3,TRBV7-2,CASSFPRTGASTDTQYF,TGTGCCAGCAGCTTCCCTCGGACTGGTGCTAGCACAGATACGCAGTATTTT
-,TRBD1,TRBJ1-5,TRBV5-5,CASSPGQGVNQPQHF,TGTGCCAGCAGCCCCGGACAGGGGGTGAATCAGCCCCAGCATTTT
-,TRBD2,TRBJ2-3,TRBV5-1,CASSYHLREYTDTQYF,TGCGCCAGCAGCTACCACTTGCGGGAGTACACAGATACGCAGTATTTT
-,-,TRBJ1-4,TRBV15,CATSISYEKLFF,TGTGCCACTTCAATATCTTACGAAAAACTGTTTTTT
-,TRBD2,TRBJ2-1,TRBV12-3/TRBV12-4,CASSLGSTSGSSYNEQFF,TGTGCCAGCAGTTTAGGTTCGACTAGCGGGAGCTCCTACAATGAGCAGTTCTTC
-,TRBD2,TRBJ2-1,TRBV5-1,CASSFPRGDEQFF,TGCGCCAGCAGCTTTCCCCGGGGGGATGAGCAGTTCTTC
few,-,TRBJ1-5,TRBV4-1,CASSQEGWGANQPQHF,TGCGCCAGCAGCCAAGAGGGTTGGGGGGCAAATCAGCCCCAGCATTTT
-,-,TRBJ1-6,TRBV5-8,CASSLAAGGSNSPLHF,TGTGCCAGCAGCTTGGCGGCAGGCGGAAGCAATTCACCCCTCCACTTT
few,TRBD2,TRBJ2-2,TRBV5-1,CASSLLAGGYTGELFF,TGCGCCAGCAGCTTACTAGCGGGAGGATACACCGGGGAGCTGTTTTTT
few,TRBD2,TRBJ2-3,TRBV20-1,CSASGRASTDTQYF,TGCAGTGCTAGCGGGAGGGCCTCCACAGATACGCAGTATTTT
-,TRBD2,TRBJ2-3,TRBV28,CAGGRASTDTQYF,TGTGCCGGAGGGAGGGCTAGCACAGATACGCAGTATTTT
-,-,TRBJ1-2,TRBV5-1,CASSAGATRNYGYTF,TGCGCCAGCAGCGCGGGGGCCACACGAAACTATGGCTACACCTTC
few,TRBD1,TRBJ2-3,TRBV12-3/TRBV12-4,CASSLMTGRADTQYF,TGTGCCAGCAGTTTAATGACAGGGCGGGCAGATACGCAGTATTTT
-,-,TRBJ2-2,TRBV5-1,CASSFDRHFTGELFF,TGCGCCAGCAGCTTTGACAGACATTTCACCGGGGAGCTGTTTTTT
few,-,TRBJ2-7,TRBV20-1,CSARRSEGLSYEQYF,TGCAGTGCTAGACGATCGGAGGGGCTCTCCTACGAGCAGTACTTC
-,-,TRBJ2-2,TRBV28,CASSPLSGELFF,TGTGCCAGCAGTCCTCTCTCCGGAGAGCTGTTTTTT
few,TRBD2,TRBJ2-2,TRBV11-3,CASSSRTSLNTGELFF,TGTGCCAGCAGCTCCAGGACTAGCTTGAACACCGGGGAGCTGTTTTTT
-,-,TRBJ2-5,TRBV5-1,CASSRYPKRTQYF,TGCGCCAGCAGCCGATATCCCAAGAGGACCCAGTACTTC
few,TRBD2,TRBJ2-5,TRBV6-1,CASRRAGWVETQYF,TGTGCCAGCAGACGAGCGGGATGGGTAGAGACCCAGTACTTC
few,-,TRBJ1-2,TRBV20-1,CSAKGLLNYGYTF,TGCAGTGCTAAAGGCCTCTTAAACTATGGCTACACCTTC
-,TRBD1,TRBJ1-4,TRBV5-1,CASSLTVSGGEKLFF,TGCGCCAGCAGCTTGACCGTCTCAGGGGGCGAAAAACTGTTTTTT
-,-,TRBJ2-3,TRBV6-1,CASSHKYGPDTQYF,TGTGCCAGCAGCCACAAGTACGGTCCAGATACGCAGTATTTT
-,-,TRBJ2-5,TRBV12-3/TRBV12-4,CASSASGTRQETQYF,TGTGCCAGCAGTGCCTCCGGGACTCGCCAAGAGACCCAGTACTTC
-,TRBD1,TRBJ1-3,TRBV7-9,CASSFSRGTNTIYF,TGTGCCAGCAGCTTCTCCAGGGGGACGAACACCATATATTTT